Listed below are T cell receptor beta chains from one sample, sequenced in a study of blood T cell repertoires in COVID-19. Here immunoSEQ multiplex PCR was the method, and the copy in TCRdb shows in-frame clones only, minus some. The sample lists roughly 220,000 clones; about 80% were seen once. The sequencing sample was made of PBMCs or T cells enriched from blood (not recorded which). Receptors were obtained from a woman aged 40 to 55 with acute COVID-19. CDR3s include the opening cysteine and the closing phenylalanine or tryptophan. A D gene is named only where the DNA matches it firmly. The size field is filled for only some rows; it gives once, few, many or a size class.

size	V	J	D	CDR3	DNA
.	TRBV7-3	TRBJ2-7	TRBD2	CASSSPLFSERAGGWDEQYF	TGTGCCAGCAGCTCGCCCCTCTTCTCGGAAAGAGCGGGGGGGTGGGACGAGCAGTACTTC
.	TRBV5-1	TRBJ2-1	TRBD2	CASIPGGGVYNEQFF	TGCGCCAGCATCCCTGGCGGGGGGGTCTACAATGAGCAGTTCTTC
.	TRBV12-3/TRBV12-4	TRBJ2-1	TRBD1	CASSPRGQGLFF	TGTGCCAGCAGTCCCCGGGGACAGGGACTGTTCTTC
.	TRBV4-1	TRBJ1-1	TRBD1	CASSQVSQGQKTEAFF	TGCGCCAGCAGCCAAGTTTCACAGGGGCAGAAGACTGAAGCTTTCTTT
.	TRBV5-1	TRBJ1-1	TRBD1	CASSLGGQGEAFF	TGCGCCAGCAGCTTGGGTGGACAGGGGGAAGCTTTCTTT
.	TRBV7-8	TRBJ1-1	.	CASSPRTVVMNTEAFF	TGTGCCAGCAGCCCCCGGACAGTCGTGATGAACACTGAAGCTTTCTTT
.	TRBV6-5	TRBJ1-2	.	CASSYVSSNLFYGYTF	TGTGCCAGCAGTTACGTATCCTCGAACCTATTCTATGGCTACACCTTC
.	TRBV2	TRBJ2-1	TRBD1	CASSQAGGADEQFF	TGTGCCAGCAGTCAGGCAGGGGGCGCGGATGAGCAGTTCTTC
.	TRBV2	TRBJ1-2	.	CASTPGLHANYGYTF	TGTGCCAGCACCCCGGGACTCCACGCTAACTATGGCTACACCTTC
few	TRBV2	TRBJ1-1	.	CASSVAAAGRGEAFF	TGTGCCAGCAGTGTCGCGGCAGCTGGCAGGGGTGAAGCTTTCTTT
.	TRBV28	TRBJ1-6	.	CAINTPYNSPLHF	TGTGCCATTAACACGCCATATAATTCACCCCTCCACTTT
.	TRBV19	TRBJ2-7	TRBD1	CASSISDRGVYEQYF	TGTGCCAGTAGTATAAGTGACAGGGGGGTCTACGAGCAGTACTTC
.	TRBV19	TRBJ1-5	.	CASSTGGSNQPQHF	TGTGCCAGTAGTACGGGGGGCAGCAATCAGCCCCAGCATTTT
.	TRBV19	TRBJ1-1	.	CASSRGVDSAFF	TGTGCCAGTAGTCGGGGGGTCGATTCTGCTTTCTTT
.	TRBV27	TRBJ1-5	TRBD1	CASSPRDSREPQHF	TGTGCCAGCAGCCCCCGGGACAGCCGGGAGCCCCAGCATTTT
once	TRBV19	TRBJ2-5	.	CASSTGETQYF	TGTGCCAGTAGTACCGGGGAGACCCAGTACTTC
once	TRBV18	TRBJ1-3	.	CASSPTKSSGNTIYF	TGTGCCAGCTCACCAACGAAGAGCTCTGGAAACACCATATATTTT
.	TRBV5-6	TRBJ2-7	.	CASTSERLTTYEQYF	TGTGCCAGCACCTCCGAGCGGTTAACTACCTACGAGCAGTACTTC
once	TRBV19	TRBJ1-1	.	CASSIGGGPRMNTEAFF	TGTGCCAGTAGTATAGGGGGGGGGCCGCGGATGAACACTGAAGCTTTCTTT
.	TRBV11-3	TRBJ2-1	.	CASSEGGARNEQFF	TGTGCCAGCAGCGAAGGGGGGGCTCGCAATGAGCAGTTCTTC
few	TRBV11-2	TRBJ1-3	.	CASSFSRHIGNTIYF	TGTGCCAGCAGCTTTTCCAGGCATATTGGAAACACCATATATTTT
.	TRBV19	TRBJ1-4	TRBD1	CASRRTDRGAGEKLFF	TGTGCCAGTAGACGTACGGACAGGGGCGCAGGTGAAAAACTGTTTTTT
.	TRBV3-1/TRBV3-2	TRBJ1-1	.	CASSQVPGANTEAFF	TGTGCCAGCAGCCAAGTCCCAGGGGCGAACACTGAAGCTTTCTTT
.	TRBV4-2	TRBJ1-6	.	CASSQGSRGSPLHF	TGTGCCAGCAGCCAAGGCAGTCGTGGTTCACCCCTCCACTTT
.	TRBV7-2	TRBJ2-3	TRBD1	CASRQGAADTQYF	TGTGCCAGCAGACAGGGGGCGGCAGATACGCAGTATTTT
many	TRBV4-1	TRBJ1-4	.	CASSQEEWVSANEKLFF	TGCGCCAGCAGCCAAGAGGAGTGGGTCTCAGCTAATGAAAAACTGTTTTTT
.	TRBV29-1	TRBJ2-7	.	CSVSGGAAYEQYF	TGCAGCGTTTCCGGGGGTGCGGCCTACGAGCAGTACTTC
.	TRBV19	TRBJ1-5	TRBD1	CASMGQENSNQPQHF	TGTGCCAGTATGGGACAGGAGAATAGCAATCAGCCCCAGCATTTT
.	TRBV7-6	TRBJ2-7	TRBD2	CASSLGASGSYEQYF	TGTGCCAGCAGCTTAGGTGCTAGCGGCTCCTACGAGCAGTACTTC
.	TRBV30	TRBJ1-4	.	CAWSVQAEKLFF	TGTGCCTGGAGTGTACAGGCTGAAAAACTGTTTTTT
few	TRBV19	TRBJ2-1	.	CASSIVGANEQFF	TGTGCCAGTAGTATAGTGGGGGCCAATGAGCAGTTCTTC
.	TRBV3-1/TRBV3-2	TRBJ2-7	.	CASSQGSGRYEQYF	TGTGCCAGCAGCCAAGGGTCAGGGCGGTACGAGCAGTACTTC
.	TRBV7-8	TRBJ2-7	.	CASSSGQTGSYEQYF	TGTGCCAGCAGCTCAGGACAGACGGGGTCCTACGAGCAGTACTTC
.	TRBV28	TRBJ1-3	.	CASKREGPFSGNTIYF	TGTGCCAGCAAAAGGGAGGGACCCTTCTCTGGAAACACCATATATTTT
once	TRBV19	TRBJ1-5	.	CASSPPGTQPQHF	TGTGCCAGTAGTCCCCCGGGAACTCAGCCCCAGCATTTT
.	TRBV7-3	TRBJ2-5	TRBD2	CASSPGLTTSGGQETQYF	TGTGCCAGCAGCCCAGGGCTAACGACTAGCGGGGGACAAGAGACCCAGTACTTC
.	TRBV6-4	TRBJ2-1	.	CASSDSPGGMDEQFF	TGTGCCAGCAGTGACTCCCCGGGGGGCATGGATGAGCAGTTCTTC
.	TRBV2	TRBJ1-1	.	CASKRGLDTEAFF	TGTGCCTCCAAAAGGGGTTTGGACACTGAAGCTTTCTTT
few	TRBV5-1	TRBJ2-1	TRBD2	CASSLGASGGSYNEQFF	TGCGCCAGCAGCTTGGGGGCTAGCGGGGGCTCCTACAATGAGCAGTTCTTC
once	TRBV18	TRBJ2-1	TRBD2	CASSPGLAVNNEQFF	TGTGCCAGCTCCCCGGGACTAGCAGTTAACAATGAGCAGTTCTTC
once	TRBV11-3	TRBJ2-1	.	CASSLGGDEQFF	TGTGCCAGCAGCTTAGGGGGGGATGAGCAGTTCTTC
.	TRBV27	TRBJ2-7	.	CASSPGTGESYEQYF	TGTGCCAGCAGTCCTGGGACGGGGGAGAGCTACGAGCAGTACTTC
.	TRBV2	TRBJ1-2	TRBD1	CANPSTGNYGYTF	TGTGCCAACCCCTCGACAGGGAACTATGGCTACACCTTC
.	TRBV5-4	TRBJ1-1	.	CASSLVGHTEAFF	TGTGCCAGCAGCTTGGTTGGGCACACTGAAGCTTTCTTT
.	TRBV30	TRBJ1-2	.	CAWSVWAPEGGGYTF	TGTGCCTGGAGTGTATGGGCCCCGGAGGGAGGCGGCTACACCTTC
.	TRBV4-1	TRBJ1-2	.	CASSQGWGPRGYTF	TGCGCCAGCAGCCAAGGGTGGGGCCCGCGGGGCTACACCTTC
.	TRBV19	TRBJ1-2	TRBD1	CASSIYGTANYGYTF	TGTGCCAGTAGTATCTATGGGACAGCTAACTATGGCTACACCTTC
.	TRBV3-1/TRBV3-2	TRBJ2-3	TRBD2	CASSLRAGARTDTQYF	TGTGCCAGCAGCCTACGAGCGGGGGCCCGCACAGATACGCAGTATTTT
.	TRBV2	TRBJ1-5	.	CASRITGNQPQHF	TGTGCCAGCAGAATCACAGGGAATCAGCCCCAGCATTTT
.	TRBV30	TRBJ1-2	.	CAWSTGVGYTF	TGTGCCTGGAGTACGGGGGTTGGCTACACCTTC
.	TRBV7-2	TRBJ1-3	TRBD1	CASSLGDRVGNTIYF	TGTGCCAGCAGCTTAGGGGACAGGGTTGGAAACACCATATATTTT
.	TRBV19	TRBJ2-5	TRBD2	CATAGGLETQYF	TGTGCCACGGCGGGGGGGCTGGAGACCCAGTACTTC
.	TRBV7-2	TRBJ2-3	TRBD2	CASASGDGTQYF	TGTGCCAGCGCTAGCGGGGATGGTACGCAGTATTTT
.	TRBV27	TRBJ1-3	TRBD1	CASSSAGTDEGNTIYF	TGTGCCAGCAGTTCGGCCGGGACAGATGAAGGAAACACCATATATTTT
.	TRBV7-2	TRBJ2-3	TRBD2	CASSPGLAGFSTDTQYF	TGTGCCAGCAGCCCGGGACTAGCGGGGTTTAGCACAGATACGCAGTATTTT
.	TRBV19	TRBJ1-2	.	CASSIFPGAKGYTF	TGTGCCAGTAGTATATTTCCAGGGGCGAAAGGCTACACCTTC
.	TRBV7-8	TRBJ1-4	TRBD1	CASSLVGTASSGEKLFF	TGTGCCAGCAGCTTAGTCGGGACAGCTAGTTCCGGTGAAAAACTGTTTTTT